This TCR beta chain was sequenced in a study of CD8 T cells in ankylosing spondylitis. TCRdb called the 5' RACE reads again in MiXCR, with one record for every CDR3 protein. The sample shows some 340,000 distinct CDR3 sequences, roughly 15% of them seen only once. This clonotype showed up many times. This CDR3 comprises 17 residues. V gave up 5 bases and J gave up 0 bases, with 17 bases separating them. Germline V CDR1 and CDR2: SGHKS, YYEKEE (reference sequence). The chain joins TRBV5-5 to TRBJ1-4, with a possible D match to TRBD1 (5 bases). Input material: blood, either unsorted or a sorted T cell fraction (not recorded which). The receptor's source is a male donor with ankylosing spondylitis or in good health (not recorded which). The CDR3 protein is CASRKERGMTTNEKLFF. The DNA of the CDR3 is TGTGCCAGCAGAAAAGAGCGGGGGATGACAACTAATGAAAAACTGTTTTTT.